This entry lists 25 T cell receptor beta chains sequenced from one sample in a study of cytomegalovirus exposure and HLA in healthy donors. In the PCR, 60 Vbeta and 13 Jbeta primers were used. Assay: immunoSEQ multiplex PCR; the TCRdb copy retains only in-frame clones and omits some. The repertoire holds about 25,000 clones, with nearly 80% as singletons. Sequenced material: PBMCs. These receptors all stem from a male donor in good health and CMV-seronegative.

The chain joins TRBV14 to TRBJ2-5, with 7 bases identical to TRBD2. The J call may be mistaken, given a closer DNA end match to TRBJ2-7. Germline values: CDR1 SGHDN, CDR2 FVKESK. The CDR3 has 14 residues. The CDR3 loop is CASSQPGLPYEQYF. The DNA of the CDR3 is TGTGCCAGCAGCCAGCCGGGACTACCTTACGAGCAGTACTTC.

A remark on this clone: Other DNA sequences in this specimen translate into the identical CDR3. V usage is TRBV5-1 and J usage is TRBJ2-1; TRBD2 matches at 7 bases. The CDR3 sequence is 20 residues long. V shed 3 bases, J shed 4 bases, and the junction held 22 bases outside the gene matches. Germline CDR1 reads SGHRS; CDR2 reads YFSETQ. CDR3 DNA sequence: TGCGCCAGCAGCTCGTATTACCTAGCGGTCCATAGGGAGGGTTACAATGAGCAGTTCTTC. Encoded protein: CASSSYYLAVHREGYNEQFF.

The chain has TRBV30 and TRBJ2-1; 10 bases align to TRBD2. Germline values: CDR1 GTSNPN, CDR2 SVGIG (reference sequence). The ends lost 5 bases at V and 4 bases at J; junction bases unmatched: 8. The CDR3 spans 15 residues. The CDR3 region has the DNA TGTGCCTGGTCGGTCGTAGCGGGAGGTTACAATGAGCAGTTCTTC. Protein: CAWSVVAGGYNEQFF.

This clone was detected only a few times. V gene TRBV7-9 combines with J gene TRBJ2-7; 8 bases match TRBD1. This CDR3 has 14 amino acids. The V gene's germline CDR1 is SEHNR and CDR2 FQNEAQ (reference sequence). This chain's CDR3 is CSSSYRDRPYEQYF. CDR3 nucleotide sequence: TGTTCTAGCAGCTACCGGGACAGGCCATACGAGCAGTACTTC.

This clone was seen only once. In DNA form, the CDR3 reads TGTGCCAGCAGTTTAATATCGTCAGGGAAGTACGAGCAGTACTTC. Residues: CASSLISSGKYEQYF. V is TRBV27 and J is TRBJ2-7, with a weak D call TRBD1 (5 bases). V dropped 2 bases and J dropped 4 bases, with 15 bases sitting between them. The germline gives CDR1 MNHEY, CDR2 SMNVEV (reference sequence). CDR3 length: 15 amino acids.

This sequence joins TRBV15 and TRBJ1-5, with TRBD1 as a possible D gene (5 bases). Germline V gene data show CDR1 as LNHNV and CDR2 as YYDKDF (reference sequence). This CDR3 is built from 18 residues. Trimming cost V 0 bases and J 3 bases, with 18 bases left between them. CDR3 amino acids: CATSRDRSQGLTNQPQHF. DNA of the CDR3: TGTGCCACCAGCAGAGATCGGTCCCAGGGCCTGACCAATCAGCCCCAGCATTTT.

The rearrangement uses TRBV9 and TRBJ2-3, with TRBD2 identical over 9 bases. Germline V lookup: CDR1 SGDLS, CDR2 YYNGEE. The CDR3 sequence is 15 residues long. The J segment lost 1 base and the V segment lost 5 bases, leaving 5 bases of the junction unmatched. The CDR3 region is CASSLAGAGTDTQYF. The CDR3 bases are TGTGCCAGCAGTTTAGCGGGAGCTGGCACAGATACGCAGTATTTT.

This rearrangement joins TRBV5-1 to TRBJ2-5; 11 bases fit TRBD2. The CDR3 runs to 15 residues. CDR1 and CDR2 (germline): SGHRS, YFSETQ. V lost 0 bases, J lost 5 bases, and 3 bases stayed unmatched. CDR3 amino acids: CASSLGLAGGETQYF. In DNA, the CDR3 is TGCGCCAGCAGCTTGGGGCTAGCGGGGGGTGAGACCCAGTACTTC.

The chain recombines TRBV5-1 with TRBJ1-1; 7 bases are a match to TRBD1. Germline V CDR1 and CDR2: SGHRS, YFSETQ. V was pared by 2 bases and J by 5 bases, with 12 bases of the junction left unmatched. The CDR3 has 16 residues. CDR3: CASSLATGEVGTEAFF. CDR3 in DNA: TGCGCCAGCAGCTTAGCAACAGGGGAGGTCGGAACTGAAGCTTTCTTT.

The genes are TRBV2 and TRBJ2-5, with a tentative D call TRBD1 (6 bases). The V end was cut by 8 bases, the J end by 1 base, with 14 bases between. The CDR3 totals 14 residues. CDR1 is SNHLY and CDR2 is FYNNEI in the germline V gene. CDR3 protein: CASEETGSQETQYF. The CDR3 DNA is TGTGCCAGCGAAGAGACAGGATCCCAAGAGACCCAGTACTTC.

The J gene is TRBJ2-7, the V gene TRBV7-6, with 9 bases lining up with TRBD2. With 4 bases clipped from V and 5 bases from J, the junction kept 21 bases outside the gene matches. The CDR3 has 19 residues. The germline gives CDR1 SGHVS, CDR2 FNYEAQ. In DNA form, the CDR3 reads TGTGCCAGCAGCTCCCCGCGGGGGGGGCAGGGAGGGAACATGGACGAGCAGTACTTC. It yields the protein CASSSPRGGQGGNMDEQYF.

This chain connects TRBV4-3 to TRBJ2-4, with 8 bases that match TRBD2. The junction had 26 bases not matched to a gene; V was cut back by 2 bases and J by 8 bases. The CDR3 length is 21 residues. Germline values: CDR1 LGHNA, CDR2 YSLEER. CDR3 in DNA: TGCGCCAGCAGCCAATTGGTAACGTTCCATGGCGCTCGTCCGGGGGGGGACATTCAGTACTTC. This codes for CASSQLVTFHGARPGGDIQYF.

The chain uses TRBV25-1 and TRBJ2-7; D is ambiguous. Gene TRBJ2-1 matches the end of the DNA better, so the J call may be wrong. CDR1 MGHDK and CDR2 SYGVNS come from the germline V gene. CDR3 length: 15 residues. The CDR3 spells CASSWPGTYYNEQFF. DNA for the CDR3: TGTGCCAGCAGTTGGCCCGGAACCTACTACAATGAGCAGTTCTTC.

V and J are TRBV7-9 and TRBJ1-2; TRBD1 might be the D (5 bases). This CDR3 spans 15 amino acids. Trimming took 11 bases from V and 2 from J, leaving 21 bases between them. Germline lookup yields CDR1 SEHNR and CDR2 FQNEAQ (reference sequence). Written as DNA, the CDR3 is TGTGCCTCCCTGGGGGGGAACCCCTTAAACTATGGCTACACCTTC. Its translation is CASLGGNPLNYGYTF.

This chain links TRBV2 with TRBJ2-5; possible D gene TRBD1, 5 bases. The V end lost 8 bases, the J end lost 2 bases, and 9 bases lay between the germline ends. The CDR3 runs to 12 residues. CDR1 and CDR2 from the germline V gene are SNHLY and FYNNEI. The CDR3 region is CASARGQETQYF. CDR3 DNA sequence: TGTGCCAGCGCAAGGGGTCAAGAGACCCAGTACTTC.

The CDR3: CASSFTGGNQPQHF. The CDR3 coding sequence is TGTGCCAGCAGCTTTACAGGGGGTAATCAGCCCCAGCATTTT. The chain employs TRBV5-6 and TRBJ1-5; 8 nucleotides line up with TRBD1. CDR1 SGHDT and CDR2 YYEEEE come from the germline V gene. Unmatched junction bases numbered 2, after V lost 2 bases and J lost 4 bases. This CDR3 has 14 residues.

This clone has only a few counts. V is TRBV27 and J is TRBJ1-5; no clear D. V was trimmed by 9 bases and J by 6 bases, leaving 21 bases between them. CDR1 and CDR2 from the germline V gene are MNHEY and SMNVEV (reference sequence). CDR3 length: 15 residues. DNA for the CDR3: TGTGCCAGACTTCACGGGAGCCGGGTGAGTCAGCCCCAGCATTTT. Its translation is CARLHGSRVSQPQHF.

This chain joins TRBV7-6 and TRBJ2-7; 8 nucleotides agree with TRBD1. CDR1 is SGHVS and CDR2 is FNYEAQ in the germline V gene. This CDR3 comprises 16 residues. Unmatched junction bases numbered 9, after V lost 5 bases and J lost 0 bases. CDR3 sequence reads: CASSASGQGGSYEQYF. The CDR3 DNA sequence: TGTGCCAGCAGCGCCTCAGGACAGGGTGGCTCCTACGAGCAGTACTTC.

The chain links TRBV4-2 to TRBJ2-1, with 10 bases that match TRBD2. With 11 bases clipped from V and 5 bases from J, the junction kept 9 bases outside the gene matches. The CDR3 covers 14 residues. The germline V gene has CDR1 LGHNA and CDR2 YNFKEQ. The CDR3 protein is CAAQRTSGHNEQFF. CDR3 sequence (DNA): TGTGCCGCCCAGAGGACTAGCGGTCACAATGAGCAGTTCTTC.

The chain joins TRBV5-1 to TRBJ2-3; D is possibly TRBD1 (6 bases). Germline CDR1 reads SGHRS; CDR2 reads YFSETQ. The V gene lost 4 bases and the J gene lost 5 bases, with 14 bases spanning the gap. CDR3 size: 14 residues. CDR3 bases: TGCGCCAGCAGCGTTACCAAGGGGGTAGATACGCAGTATTTT. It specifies CASSVTKGVDTQYF.

The CDR3 bases are TGCGCCAGCAGCCCGAACGCGGGGGCAAGTCAAGAGACCCAGTACTTC. This sequence encodes CASSPNAGASQETQYF. The rearrangement links TRBV5-1 to TRBJ2-5, with D tentatively TRBD2 (7 bases). V lost 4 bases, J lost 2 bases, and 18 bases lay in between. Germline V gives CDR1 SGHRS, CDR2 YFSETQ. The CDR3 is 16 amino acids.

The CDR3 bases are TGTGCCAGCAGTTACAATCTGGAGGGGTACGCCTATGGCTACACCTTC. Encoded protein: CASSYNLEGYAYGYTF. The chain has TRBV6-5 and TRBJ1-2, with D possibly matching TRBD1 (5 bases). Germline CDR1 reads MNHEY; CDR2 reads SVGAGI. This CDR3 contains 16 residues. V lost 2 bases and J lost 4, with 17 bases in between.

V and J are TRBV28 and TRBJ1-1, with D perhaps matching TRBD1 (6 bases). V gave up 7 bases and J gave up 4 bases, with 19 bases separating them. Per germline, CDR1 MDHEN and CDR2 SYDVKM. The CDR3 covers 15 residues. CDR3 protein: CASNRGGASFTEAFF. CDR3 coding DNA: TGTGCCAGCAACCGGGGGGGGGCCTCGTTCACTGAAGCTTTCTTT.

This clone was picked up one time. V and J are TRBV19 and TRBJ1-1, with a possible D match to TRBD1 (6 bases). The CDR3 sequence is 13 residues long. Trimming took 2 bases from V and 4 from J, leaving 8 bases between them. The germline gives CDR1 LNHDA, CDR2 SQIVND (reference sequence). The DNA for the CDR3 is TGTGCCAGTAGTATACTAGGGGGCACTGAAGCTTTCTTT. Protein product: CASSILGGTEAFF. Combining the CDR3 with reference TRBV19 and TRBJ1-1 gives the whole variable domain DGGITQSPKYLFRKEGQNVTLSCEQNLNHDAMYWYRQDPGQGLRLIYYSQIVNDFQKGDIAEGYSVSREKKESFPLTVTSAQKNPTAFYLCASSILGGTEAFFGQGTRLTVV.

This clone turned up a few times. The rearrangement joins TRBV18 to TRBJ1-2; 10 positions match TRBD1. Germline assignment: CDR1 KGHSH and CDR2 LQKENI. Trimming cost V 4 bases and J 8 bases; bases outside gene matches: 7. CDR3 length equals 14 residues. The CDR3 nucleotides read TGTGCCAGCTCACAGGGACAGGGGAAGTTGGGCTACACCTTC. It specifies CASSQGQGKLGYTF.